A selection of T cell receptor beta chains follows, all from one sample in a study of cytotoxic CD8 clonotypes in ibrutinib-treated CLL. TCRdb's copy holds only in-frame clones and misses some; the assay was immunoSEQ multiplex PCR. The sample contains 110,000 to 150,000 clones, approximately 90% of which appear only once. The sequences come from PBMCs, collected after 12 months of ibrutinib treatment. These receptors originate from a human donor with chronic lymphocytic leukemia. CDR3s include the opening cysteine and the closing phenylalanine or tryptophan. A D gene is named only where the DNA matches it firmly. Size values are once, few and many counts, or a class for expanded clones, and some rows have none.

>TRBV19|TRBJ2-1|NA|TRBD2
TGTGCCAGTCGCCCACTAGCGGGAGCAAACCATGAGCAGTTCTTC
CASRPLAGANHEQFF
>TRBV13|TRBJ2-7|NA|NA
TGTGCCAGCAGCTCGGGCCTCCGGGACTCCAGCTCCTACGAGCAGTACTTC
CASSSGLRDSSSYEQYF
>TRBV28|TRBJ2-3|NA|NA
TGTGCCAGCAGTTTTCAAGGGTCTGGCACAGATACGCAGTATTTT
CASSFQGSGTDTQYF
>TRBV2|TRBJ1-5|NA|NA
TGTGCCAGCAGTGGCGACTGGAGCAATCAGCCCCAGCATTTT
CASSGDWSNQPQHF
>TRBV19|TRBJ2-6|NA|NA
TGTGCCAGTAGTATTCAGGGAGGTGGGGCCAACGTCCTGACTTTC
CASSIQGGGANVLTF
>TRBV19|TRBJ2-1|NA|TRBD2
TGTGCCAGTACCGCGACTAGCGGGAGAATCAATGAGCAGTTCTTC
CASTATSGRINEQFF
>TRBV14|TRBJ1-2|NA|NA
TGTGCCAGCAGCCAAGACAGGACCCAGACTGGTGGCTACACCTTC
CASSQDRTQTGGYTF
>TRBV28|TRBJ2-1|NA|TRBD2
TGTGCCAGCAGTTGGTCCGGACTAGCGGGAGCCAATGAGCAGTTCTTC
CASSWSGLAGANEQFF
>TRBV11-3|TRBJ2-4|NA|TRBD2
TGTGCCAGCAGCTTAGCTCCCGGGACTAGGGTCTACTTC
CASSLAPGTRVYF
>TRBV28|TRBJ2-1|NA|TRBD2
TGTGCCAGCAGTCGACGACTAGCGGGATTGCTCTACAATGAGCAGTTCTTC
CASSRRLAGLLYNEQFF
>TRBV6-6|TRBJ2-1|NA|TRBD2
TGTGCCAGCATCGAACTACTAGCGAACAATGAGCAGTTCTTC
CASIELLANNEQFF
>TRBV19|TRBJ2-7|many|TRBD2
TGTGCCAGTAGTAGGGCGGGAGGGTCCTACGAGCAGTACTTC
CASSRAGGSYEQYF
>TRBV7-9|TRBJ2-2|NA|TRBD1
TGTGCCAGCAGCGACTGGACAGGGGGCGCGCCCGGGGAGCTGTTTTTT
CASSDWTGGAPGELFF
>TRBV27|TRBJ1-5|NA|NA
TGTGCCAGCAGTTTAGCTATCGACAATCAGCCCCAGCATTTT
CASSLAIDNQPQHF
>TRBV18|TRBJ2-3|NA|TRBD2
TGTGCCAGCCAATTAGCGGGAGTGGGCACAGATACGCAGTATTTT
CASQLAGVGTDTQYF
>TRBV13|TRBJ1-1|NA|NA
TGTGCCAGCAGCTTTACTTGGACTGAAGCTTTCTTT
CASSFTWTEAFF
>TRBV18|TRBJ1-4|NA|NA
TGTGCCAGCTCCCGTCTAGAGGTTTCGGAAAAACTGTTTTTT
CASSRLEVSEKLFF
>TRBV11-3|TRBJ2-7|once|TRBD2
TGTGCCAGCAGCTTAGAGTGGCGGGGGGAGCAGTACTTC
CASSLEWRGEQYF
>TRBV5-1|TRBJ1-3|NA|TRBD1
TGCGCCAGCAGCTTTGCCGGGACAGGGGGCTTAATATATTTT
CASSFAGTGGLIYF
>TRBV4-3|TRBJ2-1|once|NA
TGCGCCAGCAGCCAAGGCGCGAATGAGCAGTTCTTC
CASSQGANEQFF
>TRBV4-2|TRBJ2-6|NA|TRBD2
TGTGCCAGCAGCCCTCCGGTAGCGGGAGTTTCTGGGGCCAACGTCCTGACTTTC
CASSPPVAGVSGANVLTF
>TRBV30|TRBJ2-3|NA|NA
TGTGCCTGGGCGGGTGGGAGCACAGATACGCAGTATTTT
CAWAGGSTDTQYF
>TRBV10-3|TRBJ2-7|NA|TRBD1
TGTGCCATCAGTGAGTCATCCGGGACAGGGGCATACGAGCAGTACTTC
CAISESSGTGAYEQYF